Following are 11 T cell receptor beta chains from one sample sequenced in a study of OX40 agonist ivuxolimab in advanced cancers. Produced via immunoSEQ multiplex PCR; TCRdb's table is partial and in-frame only. This sample yields some 85,000 clones, of which roughly nine tenths are seen a single time; 2.3% belongs to the top ten. Sequencing was performed on CD4+ or CD8+ T cells sorted from blood, taken in a trial of the OX40 agonist ivuxolimab. These receptor sequences come from an adult with an advanced solid tumor such as melanoma, head and neck, liver or kidney cancer.

This chain connects TRBV7-2 to TRBJ2-7, with 10 bases aligning to TRBD1. Germline V CDR1 and CDR2: SGHTA, FQGNSA. V shed 5 bases and J 0 bases; nucleotides not matched to a gene: 4. CDR3 length equals 15 residues. In DNA, the CDR3 is TGTGCCAGCAGCAACCGGGACAGGGGCTCCTACGAGCAGTACTTC. It specifies CASSNRDRGSYEQYF.

The genes are TRBV7-3 and TRBJ2-7; weak D call: TRBD1 (5 bases). The CDR3 is 13 residues long. Germline V gene sequence: CDR1 SGHTA, CDR2 FQGTGA. V lost 4 bases to trimming and J lost 6 bases, with 13 bases between them. The CDR3 loop is CASSSRDQGEQYF. The CDR3 bases are TGTGCCAGCAGCTCCAGGGATCAGGGCGAGCAGTACTTC.

The chain links TRBV19 to TRBJ2-7, with 13 bases fitting TRBD2. There are 15 residues in the CDR3. The ends lost 4 bases at V and 4 bases at J; junction bases unmatched: 4. CDR1 LNHDA and CDR2 SQIVND come from the germline V gene (reference sequence). Here the CDR3 DNA reads TGTGCCAGTAGTACCTTGACTAGCGGGAGGTACGAGCAGTACTTC. Encoded protein: CASSTLTSGRYEQYF.

CDR3 coding DNA: TGTGCCAGCAGCTTAGACGGGGCTTACAATGAGCAGTTCTTC. This codes for CASSLDGAYNEQFF. V usage is TRBV7-2 and J usage is TRBJ2-1; D possibly matches TRBD1 or TRBD2 (5 bases each). The CDR3 is 14 amino acids. The germline CDR1 and CDR2 sequences are SGHTA and FQGNSA. Trimming pared 1 base from V and 4 bases from J, leaving 8 bases between.

The chain recombines TRBV19 with TRBJ2-5; D is perhaps TRBD1 (5 bases). This CDR3 region has 13 residues. Germline V gene lookup returns CDR1 LNHDA and CDR2 SQIVND (reference sequence). Trimming took off 4 bases at V and 5 bases at J, with 11 bases between the two ends. For the CDR3, the DNA is TGTGCCAGTAGTAGGCAGGGCGGCGAGACCCAGTACTTC. Protein: CASSRQGGETQYF.

The gene calls are TRBV25-1 and TRBJ1-2, with D unclear. Between the trimmed V and J ends, which lost 8 bases and 7 bases, there was a span of 14 bases. Germline-derived CDR1 and CDR2 are MGHDK and SYGVNS. This CDR3 comprises 12 residues. In DNA form, the CDR3 reads TGTGCCAGCCAGTCGTTCCCGGCTGGCTACACCTTC. Translation: CASQSFPAGYTF.

This clone was found once. The chain recombines TRBV19 with TRBJ2-3; D remains ambiguous. The CDR3 covers 14 residues. V was shortened by 0 bases and J by 6 bases, with 10 bases between the two germline ends. The germline V gene has CDR1 LNHDA and CDR2 SQIVND (reference sequence). The CDR3 DNA sequence: TGTGCCAGTAGTATAGATCTACCCTCCGATACGCAGTATTTT. Its protein is CASSIDLPSDTQYF.

J is TRBJ2-2 and V is TRBV29-1, with 9 positions matching TRBD1. Germline V CDR1 and CDR2: SQVTM, ANQGSEA. With 6 bases clipped from V and 1 base from J, the junction kept 3 bases outside the gene matches. This CDR3 spans 14 amino acids. The CDR3 nucleotides read TGCAGCGTGGAGGGACAGGGGAACACCGGGGAGCTGTTTTTT. Its protein product is CSVEGQGNTGELFF.

This chain joins TRBV19 and TRBJ1-5; D not resolved. The CDR3 loop spans 15 amino acids. Germline V gene sequence: CDR1 LNHDA, CDR2 SQIVND (reference sequence). V lost 4 bases and J 0 bases, leaving 10 bases between the germline ends. The CDR3 coding sequence is TGTGCCAGTAGTACCACCGACTTTAGCAATCAGCCCCAGCATTTT. It specifies CASSTTDFSNQPQHF.

The rearrangement joins TRBV7-3 to TRBJ2-1; 11 bases fit TRBD2. Losses at the gene ends were 4 bases for V and 4 bases for J; bases not matched to a gene: 3. This CDR3 has 15 residues. Germline V gives CDR1 SGHTA, CDR2 FQGTGA. Here the CDR3 DNA reads TGTGCCAGCAGCTCCGGGACTAGCGGATACAATGAGCAGTTCTTC. Its protein is CASSSGTSGYNEQFF.

This chain joins TRBV9 and TRBJ2-1; 8 positions agree with TRBD2. The V segment lost 0 bases and the J segment 6 bases; nucleotides outside the gene matches: 8. The CDR3 has 16 amino acids. Germline CDR1 and CDR2: SGDLS and YYNGEE. The CDR3 loop is CASSVEGRSGSNEQFF. DNA for the CDR3: TGTGCCAGCAGCGTAGAGGGACGCAGCGGGAGCAATGAGCAGTTCTTC.